These 28 T cell receptor beta chains were all obtained from the same sample, sequenced in a study of PD-1 blockade in classical Hodgkin lymphoma (dated by TCRdb to 2018 to 2021). The library came from the immunoSEQ multiplex PCR assay. TCRdb stores this immuneACCESS table with in-frame sequences only. Part of the clones is absent; in the studies checked, under half of the shortfall reflects unresolved V genes, and no reason is known for the rest. The sample data list 45,000 or so clones, and over 75% of these were observed just once. The ten biggest clones cover roughly a third of the sample. This specimen's time point label, interpreted: cycle 4 day 1 (C4D1), after around six weeks of nivolumab. Every trial patient had relapsed following autologous stem cell transplantation, and prior brentuximab vedotin exposure was what differed among cohorts A, B and C. This material consisted of peripheral blood mononuclear cells (PBMCs), taken before the fourth cycle of nivolumab. The receptors shown here come from a human donor with classical Hodgkin lymphoma.

This sequence joins TRBV6-5 and TRBJ2-7; D uncertain. Trimming shortened V by 2 bases and J by 0 bases, and 11 bases separated the two germline ends. Germline CDR1 reads MNHEY; CDR2 reads SVGAGI. The CDR3 length is 15 residues. Here the CDR3 DNA reads TGTGCCAGCAGTTACCAGTCCCTCAGCTCCTACGAGCAGTACTTC. Translating gives CASSYQSLSSYEQYF.

This clone was recorded at least ten times. The chain carries TRBV19 and TRBJ1-1, with D hard to call. This CDR3 has 15 amino acids. The V end lost 3 bases, the J end lost 2 bases, and 13 bases lay between the germline ends. Germline CDR1 LNHDA, CDR2 SQIVND (reference sequence). In nucleotides, the CDR3 is TGTGCCAGTAGTATTGAAGGAGACAAAAACACTGAAGCTTTCTTT. This translates into CASSIEGDKNTEAFF.

A few counts support this clone. The chain joins TRBV27 to TRBJ2-7, with D possibly TRBD1 on 7 matching bases. Deletions cut 5 bases from V and 3 bases from J, with 20 bases between. The germline V gene encodes CDR1 MNHEY and CDR2 SMNVEV (reference sequence). This CDR3 comprises 16 residues. The CDR3 sequence is CASSQGDLFPRYEQYF. Written as DNA, the CDR3 is TGTGCCAGCAGTCAGGGGGACTTGTTTCCCCGCTACGAGCAGTACTTC.

This chain uses TRBV6-5 with TRBJ1-1; D may be TRBD1 (5 bases). The CDR3 covers 14 residues. V was cut by 3 bases and J by 0 bases, with 8 bases left in between. Germline V gene lookup returns CDR1 MNHEY and CDR2 SVGAGI. This chain's CDR3 is CASSYKTVNTEAFF. CDR3 in DNA: TGTGCCAGCAGTTATAAGACAGTGAACACTGAAGCTTTCTTT.

Only one count was recorded for this clone. The rearrangement uses TRBV6-6 and TRBJ1-2; no firm D call. The CDR3 sequence is 12 residues long. Looked up from germline, CDR1 is MNHNY and CDR2 is SVGAGI (reference sequence). Between the trimmed V and J ends, which lost 0 bases and 5 bases, there was a span of 4 bases. The DNA for the CDR3 is TGTGCCAGCAGTTACTCGACTTATGGCTACACCTTC. It yields the protein CASSYSTYGYTF.

The chain has TRBV11-2 and TRBJ1-1, with TRBD1 as a possible D gene (6 bases). The CDR3 loop spans 14 amino acids. The germline V and J ends were trimmed by 5 bases and 11 bases, with 21 bases remaining between them. The V gene's germline CDR1 is SGHAT and CDR2 FQNNGV. For the CDR3, the DNA is TGTGCCAGCAGCCCAAGTCGGGGGCAGGGAACGGCTTTCTTT. The encoded protein is CASSPSRGQGTAFF.

This rearrangement joins TRBV6-4 to TRBJ2-3; D is unclear. Trimming removed 2 bases at V and 1 base at J, with 7 bases between. The V gene's germline CDR1 is MRHNA and CDR2 SNTAGT. This CDR3 comprises 14 residues. The CDR3 DNA reads as TGTGCCAGCAGTGACAGGGCCGGCACAGATACGCAGTATTTT. It codes for CASSDRAGTDTQYF.

This clone occurred once. V usage is TRBV7-2 and J usage is TRBJ2-2; D tentatively reads TRBD1 or TRBD2 (5 bases each). The CDR3 extends over 13 amino acids. The V and J ends lost 4 bases and 6 bases respectively, with 9 bases between them. The germline CDR1 and CDR2 sequences are SGHTA and FQGNSA. Here the CDR3 reads CASSWGRSGELFF. CDR3 DNA sequence: TGTGCCAGCAGCTGGGGACGGTCCGGGGAGCTGTTTTTT.

This sequence joins TRBV30 and TRBJ1-1; D unclear. The length of the CDR3 is 14 residues. The germline CDR1 and CDR2 sequences are GTSNPN and SVGIG (reference sequence). Trimming removed 4 bases at V and 6 bases at J, with 18 bases between. CDR3 in DNA: TGTGCCTGGACGAGGTTGGGCGATGGGGCTGAAGCTTTCTTT. Residues: CAWTRLGDGAEAFF.

The gene calls are TRBV27 and TRBJ1-5, with D unclear. The germline gives CDR1 MNHEY, CDR2 SMNVEV (reference sequence). Trimming left V 3 bases short and J 2 bases short, with 20 bases between. This CDR3 is 18 amino acids long. CDR3 protein: CASSFTGRNRFGNQPQHF. For the CDR3, the DNA is TGTGCCAGCAGTTTTACGGGTCGGAATAGGTTTGGCAATCAGCCCCAGCATTTT.

The genes are TRBV28 and TRBJ1-1; D gene uncertain. Per the germline V gene, CDR1 is MDHEN and CDR2 is SYDVKM. The length of the CDR3 is 13 residues. The V end was cut by 8 bases, the J end by 4 bases, with 14 bases between. CDR3 DNA: TGTGCCAGCCGAGACCGAGGAGGCACTGAAGCTTTCTTT. This encodes CASRDRGGTEAFF.

A single count supports this clone. The V gene is TRBV6-1, the J gene TRBJ1-3; D is unclear. V lost 6 bases, J lost 4 bases, and 13 bases lay in between. The CDR3 length is 14 residues. Germline CDR1 MNHNS, CDR2 SASEGT. The CDR3 DNA reads TGTGCCAGCAGGTCCACGACTGGGGGAAACACCATATATTTT. Translating it yields CASRSTTGGNTIYF.

V usage is TRBV4-2 and J usage is TRBJ1-4; tentative D call: TRBD1 (5 bases). The CDR3 runs 15 residues. V lost 5 bases and J lost 4, with 14 bases in between. Germline V gives CDR1 LGHNA, CDR2 YNFKEQ. The CDR3 is CASSSGGGNNEKLFF. The CDR3 DNA reads TGTGCCAGCAGCTCCGGGGGGGGGAATAATGAAAAACTGTTTTTT.

This chain uses TRBV28 with TRBJ1-2; perhaps TRBD1 as D (5 bases). Germline V lookup: CDR1 MDHEN, CDR2 SYDVKM. V shed 3 bases and J shed 4 bases, with 15 bases lying between them. This CDR3 is 15 amino acids long. CDR3 DNA: TGTGCCAGCAGTTTTACCGCAGGGCTTACCTATGGCTACACCTTC. It codes for CASSFTAGLTYGYTF.

As for this clone: The same CDR3 is also encoded by other DNA sequences in this sample. The J gene is TRBJ2-2, the V gene TRBV7-3; no firm D call. The CDR3 is 13 amino acids. Germline V gene data show CDR1 as SGHTA and CDR2 as FQGTGA. V lost 4 bases to trimming and J lost 0 bases, with 3 bases between them. CDR3 nucleotide sequence: TGTGCCAGCAGCTCCCCGAACACCGGGGAGCTGTTTTTT. It is translated as CASSSPNTGELFF.

The chain uses TRBV5-1 and TRBJ2-5; D call uncertain. The V end lost 0 bases, the J end lost 2 bases, and 11 bases lay between the germline ends. The CDR3 loop spans 15 amino acids. Germline loops: CDR1 SGHRS, CDR2 YFSETQ. The DNA of the CDR3 is TGCGCCAGCAGCTTGGATCCAGGCCTACAAGAGACCCAGTACTTC. Translation: CASSLDPGLQETQYF.

The chain combines TRBV19 with TRBJ1-2; TRBD1 matches at 8 bases. Germline loops: CDR1 LNHDA, CDR2 SQIVND (reference sequence). The CDR3 is made up of 13 amino acids. Here the CDR3 DNA reads TGTGCTACTGGACAGGGTATACGTTATGGCTACACCTTC. It translates to CATGQGIRYGYTF.

The V call is TRBV5-6, the J call TRBJ2-7, with a tentative D call TRBD1 (6 bases). Germline V gene data show CDR1 as SGHDT and CDR2 as YYEEEE. This CDR3 is built from 15 residues. The V end was cut by 0 bases, the J end by 3 bases, with 13 bases between. This CDR3 reads CASSLVTGKNYEQYF. The CDR3 nucleotides read TGTGCCAGCAGCTTGGTGACAGGAAAAAACTACGAGCAGTACTTC.

Written as DNA, the CDR3 is TGCAGTGCTGGACAGGGGTACGAGCAGTACTTC. Its translation: CSAGQGYEQYF. The chain carries TRBV20-1 and TRBJ2-7, with TRBD1 matching 9 bases. The germline V gene encodes CDR1 DFQATT and CDR2 SNEGSKA (reference sequence). The CDR3 is 11 amino acids. J lost 4 bases, V lost 5 bases, and 0 bases had no gene match.

This clone was detected a few times. The genes are TRBV18 and TRBJ1-2; 7 bases line up with TRBD1. J gave up 2 bases and V 6 bases, and 9 bases lay outside the gene matches. Germline loops: CDR1 KGHSH, CDR2 LQKENI. This CDR3 comprises 15 residues. CDR3 sequence reads: CASSPVTGENYGYTF. The CDR3 nucleotides read TGTGCCAGCTCGCCGGTCACAGGGGAAAACTATGGCTACACCTTC. Full variable domain (outside the CDR3, taken from reference TRBV18 and TRBJ1-2): NAGVMQNPRHLVRRRGQEARLRCSPMKGHSHVYWYRQLPEEGLKFMVYLQKENIIDESGMPKERFSAEFPKEGPSILRIQQVVRGDSAAYFCASSPVTGENYGYTFGSGTRLTVV.

V is TRBV6-1 and J is TRBJ2-5; 8 bases agree with TRBD2. The CDR3 has 16 residues. The J segment lost 5 bases and the V segment lost 3 bases, leaving 11 bases of the junction unmatched. CDR1 MNHNS and CDR2 SASEGT come from the germline V gene. The CDR3 is CASSDPTGGWDETQYF. The DNA for the CDR3 is TGTGCCAGCAGTGATCCAACGGGGGGGTGGGACGAGACCCAGTACTTC.

V is TRBV28 and J is TRBJ2-3; D is ambiguous. There are 13 residues in the CDR3. Germline-derived CDR1 and CDR2 are MDHEN and SYDVKM. The CDR3 region has the DNA TGTGCTTGGACGCTTGGCGGCACAGATACGCAGTATTTT. Its protein is CAWTLGGTDTQYF.

The rearrangement uses TRBV18 and TRBJ1-1; 10 bases agree with TRBD1. The CDR3 totals 17 residues. Germline V CDR1 and CDR2: KGHSH, LQKENI. The junction had 9 bases not matched to a gene; V was cut back by 0 bases and J by 5 bases. The CDR3 coding sequence is TGTGCCAGCTCACCACCGGGACAGGGGTCTGGCGCGACTGAAGCTTTCTTT. Amino acid sequence: CASSPPGQGSGATEAFF.

In nucleotides, the CDR3 is TGTGCCAGCAGTTTACTACTCTCTGGAAACACCATATATTTT. Its translation: CASSLLLSGNTIYF. The genes are TRBV28 and TRBJ1-3; the D is unclear. The CDR3 contains 14 residues. CDR1 and CDR2 (germline): MDHEN, SYDVKM. The V and J ends lost 2 bases and 0 bases respectively, with 5 bases between them.

CDR3 amino acids: CASSIDRRVAEAFF. The CDR3 DNA reads TGTGCCAGTAGTATAGATCGCCGGGTTGCTGAAGCTTTCTTT. The rearrangement joins TRBV19 to TRBJ1-1; the D is unclear. CDR3 length: 14 amino acids. With 0 bases removed from V and 6 bases from J, the gap between germline ends came to 11 bases. The germline V gene has CDR1 LNHDA and CDR2 SQIVND (reference sequence).

The chain links TRBV19 to TRBJ2-7, with D uncertain. Trimming left V 3 bases short and J 6 bases short, with 21 bases between. Germline CDR1 reads LNHDA; CDR2 reads SQIVND (reference sequence). This CDR3 has 16 amino acids. DNA of the CDR3: TGTGCCAGTAGTATTCAGGAGACGGGCGGTCTACGCGAGCAGTACTTC. Translating gives CASSIQETGGLREQYF.

The V call is TRBV11-3, the J call TRBJ2-3; 7 bases match TRBD2. This CDR3 spans 16 amino acids. The V and J ends lost 5 bases and 6 bases, in that order; junction bases with no gene match: 14. The germline CDR1 and CDR2 sequences are SGHNT and YENEEA. The CDR3: CASSPGGSRGLDTQYF. The CDR3 coding sequence is TGTGCCAGCAGCCCGGGGGGTTCCCGAGGGCTCGATACGCAGTATTTT.

The chain uses TRBV7-2 and TRBJ1-4; 9 bases are a match to TRBD1. Germline CDR1 and CDR2: SGHTA and FQGNSA. The CDR3 has 15 amino acids. V lost 1 base and J lost 4; bases outside the gene matches: 1. The CDR3 here is CASSLGDRVNEKLFF. The DNA of the CDR3 is TGTGCCAGCAGCTTAGGGGACAGGGTTAATGAAAAACTGTTTTTT.